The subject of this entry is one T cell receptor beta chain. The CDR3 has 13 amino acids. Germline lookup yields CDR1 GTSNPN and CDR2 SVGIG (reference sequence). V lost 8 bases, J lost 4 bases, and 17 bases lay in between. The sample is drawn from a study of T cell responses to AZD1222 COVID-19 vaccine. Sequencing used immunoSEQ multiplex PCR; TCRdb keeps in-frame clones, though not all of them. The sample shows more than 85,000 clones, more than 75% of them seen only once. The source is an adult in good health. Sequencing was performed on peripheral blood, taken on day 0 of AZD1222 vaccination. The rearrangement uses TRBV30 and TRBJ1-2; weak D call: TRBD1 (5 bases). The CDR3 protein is CAASGRLSYGYTF. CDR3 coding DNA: TGTGCCGCCTCGGGGCGGTTAAGCTATGGCTACACCTTC.